In this sample, the clone carrying this T cell receptor (beta chain) turned up a few times. The data derive from a study of blood T cell repertoires in COVID-19. Across the study: Samples came from the United States, Italy and Spain, spanning acute and convalescent COVID-19. Sources were T cells, B-cell-depleted T cells, or PBMCs; the material itself was cDNA or gDNA.

Per the authors' pipeline: Estimates of nucleated cell counts were drawn from the amplification of reference gene primers. Here immunoSEQ multiplex PCR was the method, and the copy in TCRdb shows in-frame clones only, minus some. V, J and clone size are taken as reported in that table, and D and trimming were inferred from the DNA itself. The repertoire has some 250,000 clones, 86% of them found once; the top ten carry over 9%. V lost 1 base to trimming and J lost 1 base; unmatched junction nucleotides: 19. Germline V lookup: CDR1 LGHNT, CDR2 FRNRAP. The CDR3 covers 21 residues. This chain links TRBV12-5 with TRBJ2-3; 8 bases align to TRBD2. Specimen: peripheral blood. The receptor was isolated from a man older than 75 with acute or convalescent COVID-19. CDR3 bases: TGTGCTAGTGGTTTGGGCCCGGGGGGGCGGGCTAAACACTTTCGCACAGATACGCAGTATTTT. It yields the protein CASGLGPGGRAKHFRTDTQYF.